What follows are 7 T cell receptor beta chains derived from one specimen sequenced in a study of shared clonotypes between healthy human individuals. The protocol was immunoSEQ multiplex PCR, while the TCRdb copy is restricted to in-frame clones and leaves out a portion. The sample records about 1.1 million clones, roughly 80% being singletons. Sequencing was done on a sample of memory CD4+ T cells from PBMCs. The subset: CD45RA-negative fraction. Receptors originate from a man between 18 and 29 years old in good health. Some clones in this sample may be carry-over from other donors' samples.

The chain is built from TRBV28 and TRBJ1-2; 8 nucleotides agree with TRBD1. With V trimmed by 0 bases and J by 12 bases, 9 bases remained unmatched. This CDR3 is built from 14 residues. Germline CDR1 is MDHEN and CDR2 is SYDVKM. The CDR3 loop is CASSLWGQDRRDTF. In DNA, the CDR3 is TGTGCCAGCAGTTTATGGGGACAGGACCGGAGGGACACCTTC.

This chain uses TRBV5-6 with TRBJ1-1; TRBD1 matches 11 bases. This CDR3 is 15 amino acids long. Trimming at V came to 4 bases and at J to 5 bases, leaving 7 bases not matched to a gene. The germline V gene encodes CDR1 SGHDT and CDR2 YYEEEE. CDR3 sequence: CASSAPGQGETEAFF. The CDR3 DNA follows: TGTGCCAGCAGCGCTCCGGGACAGGGGGAGACTGAAGCTTTCTTT.

This clone occurred a few times. The chain is built from TRBV4-1 and TRBJ1-1; unclear D gene. Germline CDR1 and CDR2: MGHRA and YSYEKL. The CDR3 is made up of 13 amino acids. Trimming removed 4 bases at V and 3 bases at J, with 9 bases between. CDR3 region: CASSRGEDTEAFF. DNA for the CDR3: TGCGCCAGCAGCCGGGGTGAGGACACTGAAGCTTTCTTT.

The chain recombines TRBV10-3 with TRBJ1-1, with TRBD1 as a possible D gene (5 bases). Trimming removed 6 bases at V and 1 base at J, with 9 bases between. Germline V CDR1 and CDR2: ENHRY, SYGVKD. This CDR3 is built from 13 residues. The DNA of the CDR3 is TGTGCCATCAGAAGTCAGGGGAACACTGAAGCTTTCTTT. This gives the protein CAIRSQGNTEAFF.

The chain combines TRBV5-1 with TRBJ2-3; 7 positions agree with TRBD2. Germline CDR1 and CDR2: SGHRS and YFSETQ. The CDR3 totals 15 residues. V lost 0 bases and J lost 2; bases outside the gene matches: 3. The CDR3 region has the DNA TGCGCCAGCAGCTTGGCCAGGGACTACACAGATACGCAGTATTTT. Translated: CASSLARDYTDTQYF. Based on the CDR3 plus reference TRBV5-1 and TRBJ2-3, the full variable domain is KAGVTQTPRYLIKTRGQQVTLSCSPISGHRSVSWYQQTPGQGLQFLFEYFSETQRNKGNFPGRFSGRQFSNSRSEMNVSTLELGDSALYLCASSLARDYTDTQYFGPGTRLTVL.

V is TRBV19 and J is TRBJ1-2, with TRBD1 identical over 7 bases. Germline assignment: CDR1 LNHDA and CDR2 SQIVND (reference sequence). Germline trimming cut 6 bases from V and 8 bases from J; bases unmatched to any gene: 15. The CDR3 totals 15 residues. CDR3 DNA sequence: TGTGCCAGTAGCGCCCTGGGACAGAGTTTAAGAGGCTACACCTTC. Translated: CASSALGQSLRGYTF.

This clone came up many times. The genes are TRBV5-6 and TRBJ1-2; TRBD1 matches at 7 bases. V lost 4 bases and J lost 9; bases outside the gene matches: 9. Germline CDR1 SGHDT, CDR2 YYEEEE. This CDR3 region has 13 residues. Here the CDR3 DNA reads TGTGCCAGCAGCCGTCGGACAGGTCTGAGCTACACCTTC. Protein sequence: CASSRRTGLSYTF.